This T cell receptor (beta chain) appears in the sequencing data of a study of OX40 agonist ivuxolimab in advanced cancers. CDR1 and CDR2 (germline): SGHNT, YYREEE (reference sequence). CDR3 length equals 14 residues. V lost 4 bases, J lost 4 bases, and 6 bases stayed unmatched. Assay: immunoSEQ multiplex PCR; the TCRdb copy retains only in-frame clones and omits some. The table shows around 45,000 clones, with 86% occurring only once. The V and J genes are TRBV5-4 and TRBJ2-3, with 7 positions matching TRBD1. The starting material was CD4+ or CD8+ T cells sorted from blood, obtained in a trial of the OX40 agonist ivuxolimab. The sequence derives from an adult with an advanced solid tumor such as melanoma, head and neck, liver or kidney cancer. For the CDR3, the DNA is TGTGCCAGCAGCCCCACGACAGGGTCAGATACGCAGTATTTT. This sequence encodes CASSPTTGSDTQYF.